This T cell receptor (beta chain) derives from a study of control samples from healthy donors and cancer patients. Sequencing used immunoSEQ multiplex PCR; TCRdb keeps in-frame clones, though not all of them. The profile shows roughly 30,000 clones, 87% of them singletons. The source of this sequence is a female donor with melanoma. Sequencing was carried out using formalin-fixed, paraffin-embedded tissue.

This CDR3 reads CASRSRTGVDTEAFF. The CDR3 bases are TGTGCCAGCAGATCCCGGACAGGGGTGGACACTGAAGCTTTCTTT. The chain joins TRBV7-2 to TRBJ1-1, with TRBD1 matching 9 bases. J was trimmed by 3 bases and V by 6 bases; bases with no gene match: 8. This CDR3 has 15 amino acids. The germline CDR1 and CDR2 sequences are SGHTA and FQGNSA.